This TCR beta chain was captured in a study of identical twins. TCRdb re-derived calls from the 5' RACE reads in MiXCR, one entry per CDR3 protein. In the table there are about 720,000 distinct CDR3 sequences, roughly 18% of which are singletons. This CDR3 contains 12 residues. Germline CDR1 DFQATT, CDR2 SNEGSKA (reference sequence). Healthy Caucasians made up all donors. A single count supports this clonotype. One end of the junction varies from germline; a read error may be responsible. A further study also used this sample, focusing on T cells expressing NK-cell markers. Per that study: Restricting sorting to alpha-beta TCR T cells was achieved in several experiments by an anti-gamma-delta TCR antibody.

This rearrangement joins TRBV20-1 to TRBJ2-7, with D possibly matching TRBD2 (5 bases). This TCR was sampled from a young woman in good health. The sequenced sample consisted of PBMCs. As DNA, the CDR3 is TGCGGTGCTAGGAGGATAGCCTCCGAGCAGTACTTC. Its protein is CGARRIASEQYF.